This section outlines one TCR beta chain sequence together with its context. As yet, its antigen is unknown. The data derive from a study of T cell responses to AZD1222 COVID-19 vaccine. J was trimmed by 3 bases and V by 5 bases; bases with no gene match: 6. The germline CDR1 and CDR2 sequences are LGHNT and FRNRAP. The CDR3 has 14 amino acids. Generated by immunoSEQ multiplex PCR, the TCRdb table keeps only in-frame clones and is missing some. The data show some 150,000 clones, with around nine tenths seen just once and around 4.5% held by the top ten. Study results and limitations: Epitopes outside B.1.351 and B.1.1.7 mutated regions reportedly drew nearly half of spike TCRs. When two AZD1222 doses had been given, Spike-specific TCR breadth and depth rose. Without day 14 samples, only post-peak T cell repertoires were studied. Baseline serostatus was positive in only a handful of AZD1222 recipients.

The V call is TRBV12-5, the J call TRBJ1-1; 7 bases align to TRBD1. The clonotype originates from an adult who received the AZD1222 COVID-19 vaccine. Specimen: peripheral blood, collected 28 days after the second AZD1222 dose. CDR3 loop: CASGRGGRDTEAFF. The CDR3 nucleotides read TGTGCTAGTGGTAGAGGGGGCAGGGACACTGAAGCTTTCTTT.